Here is one TCR beta chain with its context. This CDR3 has 16 residues. The germline V and J ends were trimmed by 0 bases and 3 bases, with 15 bases remaining between them. Germline lookup yields CDR1 SGHKS and CDR2 YYEKEE (reference sequence). The data originate from a study of blood T cell repertoires in COVID-19. The repertoire was sequenced with immunoSEQ multiplex PCR; TCRdb's copy has only in-frame clones and lacks some. The sample contains 190,000 or so clones, 86% of which appear only once. The sample was PBMCs or T cells enriched from blood (not recorded which). This rearrangement joins TRBV5-5 to TRBJ1-1; perhaps TRBD1 as D (6 bases). The source is a woman aged 25 to 45 who had been exposed to COVID-19. CDR3 sequence reads: CASSLGSGAQDTEAFF. The CDR3 DNA is TGTGCCAGCAGCTTGGGATCAGGGGCCCAGGACACTGAAGCTTTCTTT.